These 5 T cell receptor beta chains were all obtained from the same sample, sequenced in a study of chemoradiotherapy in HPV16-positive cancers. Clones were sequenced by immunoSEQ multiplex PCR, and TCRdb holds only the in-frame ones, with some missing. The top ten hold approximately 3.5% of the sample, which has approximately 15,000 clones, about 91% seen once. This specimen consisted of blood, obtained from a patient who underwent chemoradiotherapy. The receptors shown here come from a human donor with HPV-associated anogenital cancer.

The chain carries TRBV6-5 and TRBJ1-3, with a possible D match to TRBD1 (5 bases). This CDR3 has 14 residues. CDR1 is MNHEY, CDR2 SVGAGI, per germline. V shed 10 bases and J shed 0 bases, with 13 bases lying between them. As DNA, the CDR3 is TGTGCCATCCCCCAGGGCCACTCTGGAAACACCATATATTTT. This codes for CAIPQGHSGNTIYF.

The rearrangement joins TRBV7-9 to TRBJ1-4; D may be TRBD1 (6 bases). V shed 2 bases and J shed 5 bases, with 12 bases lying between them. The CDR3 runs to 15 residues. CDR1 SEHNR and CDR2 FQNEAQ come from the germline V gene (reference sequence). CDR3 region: CASSLKDSPNEKLFF. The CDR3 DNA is TGTGCCAGCAGCTTAAAGGACAGTCCGAATGAAAAACTGTTTTTT.

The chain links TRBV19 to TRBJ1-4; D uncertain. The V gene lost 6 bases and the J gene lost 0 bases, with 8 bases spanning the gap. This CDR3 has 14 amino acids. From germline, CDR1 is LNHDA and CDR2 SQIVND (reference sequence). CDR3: CASSFSATNEKLFF. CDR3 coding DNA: TGTGCCAGTAGCTTCAGTGCAACTAATGAAAAACTGTTTTTT.

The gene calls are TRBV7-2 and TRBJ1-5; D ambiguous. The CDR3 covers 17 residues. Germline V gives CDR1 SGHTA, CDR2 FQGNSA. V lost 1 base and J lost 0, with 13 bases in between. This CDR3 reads CASSLVGQEDSNQPQHF. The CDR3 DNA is TGTGCCAGCAGCTTAGTAGGGCAGGAAGATAGCAATCAGCCCCAGCATTTT.

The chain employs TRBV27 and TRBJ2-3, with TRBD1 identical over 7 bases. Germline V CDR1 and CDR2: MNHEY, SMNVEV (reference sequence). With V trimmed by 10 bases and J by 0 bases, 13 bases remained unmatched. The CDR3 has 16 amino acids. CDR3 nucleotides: TGTGCCAAATACTTAAAGGGGGACAGTAGCACAGATACGCAGTATTTT. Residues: CAKYLKGDSSTDTQYF.